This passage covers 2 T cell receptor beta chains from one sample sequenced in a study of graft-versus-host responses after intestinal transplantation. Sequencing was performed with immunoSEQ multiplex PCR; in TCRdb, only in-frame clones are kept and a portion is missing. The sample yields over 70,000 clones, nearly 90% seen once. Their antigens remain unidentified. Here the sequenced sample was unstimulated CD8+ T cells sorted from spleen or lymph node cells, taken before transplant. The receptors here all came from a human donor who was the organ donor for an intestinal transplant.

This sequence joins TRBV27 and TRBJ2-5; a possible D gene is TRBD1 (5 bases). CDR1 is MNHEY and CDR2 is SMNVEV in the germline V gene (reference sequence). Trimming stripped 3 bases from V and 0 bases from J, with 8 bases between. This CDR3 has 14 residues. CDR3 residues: CASSFQDNQETQYF. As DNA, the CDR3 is TGTGCCAGCAGTTTCCAGGACAACCAAGAGACCCAGTACTTC.

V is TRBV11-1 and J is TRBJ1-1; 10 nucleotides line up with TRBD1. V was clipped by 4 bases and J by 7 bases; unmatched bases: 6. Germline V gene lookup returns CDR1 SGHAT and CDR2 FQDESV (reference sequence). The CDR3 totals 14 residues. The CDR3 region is CASSSMDRGVEAFF. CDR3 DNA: TGTGCCAGCAGCTCGATGGACAGGGGGGTTGAAGCTTTCTTT.